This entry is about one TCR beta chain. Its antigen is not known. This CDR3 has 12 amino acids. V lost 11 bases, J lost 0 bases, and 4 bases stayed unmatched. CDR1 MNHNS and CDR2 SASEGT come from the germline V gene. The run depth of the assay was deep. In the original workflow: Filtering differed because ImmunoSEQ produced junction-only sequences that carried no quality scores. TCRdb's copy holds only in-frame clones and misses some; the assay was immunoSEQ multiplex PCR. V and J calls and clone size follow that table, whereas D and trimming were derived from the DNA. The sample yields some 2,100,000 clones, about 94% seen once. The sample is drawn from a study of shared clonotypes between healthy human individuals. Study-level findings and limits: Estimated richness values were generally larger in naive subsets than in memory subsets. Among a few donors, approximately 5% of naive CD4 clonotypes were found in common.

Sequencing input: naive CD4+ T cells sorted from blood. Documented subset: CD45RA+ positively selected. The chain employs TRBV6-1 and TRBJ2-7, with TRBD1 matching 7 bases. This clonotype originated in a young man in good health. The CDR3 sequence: CAVRDSSYEQYF. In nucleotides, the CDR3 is TGTGCCGTCCGGGACAGCTCCTACGAGCAGTACTTC.